The clone carrying this T cell receptor (beta chain) was seen a few times. Its antigen is unidentified. The data were obtained in a study of cytomegalovirus exposure and HLA in healthy donors. Study information: Prior work identified around 110 million unique TCR beta sequences in roughly 180 million T cells.

The CDR3 consists of 14 residues. After removal of 2 bases from V and 6 bases from J, the junction contained 3 bases not matched to a gene. CDR1 MNHNS and CDR2 SASEGT come from the germline V gene. Study outcomes and limitations: A later analysis found TCR association rates differed by HLA locus, highest for DRB1 and lowest for HLA-C. The likely explanation for a cluster of highly shared sequence variants was sequencing artifact. Earlier analysis yielded a pattern in which most TCR beta V segments were productive about 90% or about 30% of the time.

Amplification used 60 Vbeta primers and 13 Jbeta primers. Sequencing was performed with immunoSEQ multiplex PCR; in TCRdb, only in-frame clones are kept and a portion is missing. The sample shows under 250,000 clones, around 85% of them seen only once. The sequencing sample was made of PBMCs. This chain joins TRBV6-1 and TRBJ1-4; 7 nucleotides align to TRBD1. The receptor was derived from a woman aged 50 to 60 in good health and CMV-seronegative. CDR3 in DNA: TGTGCCAGCAGTGAATCGAGGGGGCATGAAAAACTGTTTTTT. Residues: CASSESRGHEKLFF.